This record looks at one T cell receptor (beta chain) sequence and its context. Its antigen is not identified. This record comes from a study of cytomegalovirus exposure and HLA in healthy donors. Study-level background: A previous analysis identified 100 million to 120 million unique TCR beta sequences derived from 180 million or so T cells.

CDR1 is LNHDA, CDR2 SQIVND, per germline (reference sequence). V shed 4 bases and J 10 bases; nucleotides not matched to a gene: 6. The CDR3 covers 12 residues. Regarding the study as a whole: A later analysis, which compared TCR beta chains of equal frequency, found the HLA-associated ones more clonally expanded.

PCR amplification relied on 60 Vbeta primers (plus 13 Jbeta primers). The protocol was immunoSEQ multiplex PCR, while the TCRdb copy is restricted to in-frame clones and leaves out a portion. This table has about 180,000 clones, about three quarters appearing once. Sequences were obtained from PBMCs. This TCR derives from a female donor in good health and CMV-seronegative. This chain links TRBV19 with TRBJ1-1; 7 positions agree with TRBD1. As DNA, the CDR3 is TGTGCCAGTAGTACCCCGACAGGGAGAGCTTTCTTT. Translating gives CASSTPTGRAFF.